The rows below give T cell receptor beta chains drawn from one sample of a study of cytomegalovirus exposure and HLA in healthy donors. TCRdb's copy holds only in-frame clones and misses some; the assay was immunoSEQ multiplex PCR. This table has 150,000 to 200,000 clones, around 76% appearing once. The source material was PBMCs. These receptors all stem from a female donor in good health and CMV-seronegative. Both conserved end residues are trimmed from each CDR3. D genes are given only for firm matches. Where a row states a size, it is once, few, many or the class of an expanded clone; other rows omit it.

d_call,clone_size,v_call,j_call,cdr3_aa
.,once,TRBV12-1,TRBJ2-3,ASSFAVSGGSTDTQY
.,.,TRBV19,TRBJ1-1,ASSIDSAGHTEAF
.,.,TRBV18,TRBJ1-3,ASSPPRTVSGNTIY
TRBD1,.,TRBV6-6,TRBJ1-1,ASSPQGANTEAF
.,once,TRBV6-1,TRBJ1-1,ASRTTVNTEAF
TRBD1,.,TRBV5-1,TRBJ1-4,ASSLGQGYEKLF
TRBD2,.,TRBV5-4,TRBJ2-6,ASSLAAGAGANVLT
.,.,TRBV5-6,TRBJ2-7,ASSFLGAGSYEQY
TRBD2,.,TRBV5-1,TRBJ2-1,ASSLGTSGGLNEQF
TRBD1,.,TRBV18,TRBJ1-1,ASSPRQGVMNTEAF
.,few,TRBV27,TRBJ1-5,ASSFLGLNQPQH
TRBD2,few,TRBV5-1,TRBJ2-1,ASSLDPSGSINEQF
.,.,TRBV21-1,TRBJ1-2,ASSKDSFRAGGYYGYT
.,.,TRBV7-9,TRBJ2-2,ASSSQGGGELF
TRBD1,.,TRBV2,TRBJ2-3,ATYRDSHTDTQY
.,.,TRBV11-2,TRBJ2-7,ASSPSGGLSVEQY
.,.,TRBV27,TRBJ1-6,ASSLSTGAKSPLH
.,once,TRBV7-6,TRBJ2-4,ASSLSDRPGNIQY
TRBD1,.,TRBV9,TRBJ2-2,ASSAMQGAGELF
.,.,TRBV20-1,TRBJ2-3,SAPQADTQY
.,few,TRBV6-5,TRBJ2-7,ASSPWLAIHEQY
.,.,TRBV11-3,TRBJ2-1,ASSPDGGSYNEQF
.,.,TRBV9,TRBJ1-1,ASSPSTENTEAF
.,.,TRBV2,TRBJ1-2,ASRSTGINYGYT
TRBD1,.,TRBV5-1,TRBJ2-7,ASRPTTGTGLSYEQY
.,few,TRBV7-8,TRBJ2-2,ASSLIQRQVYTGELF
.,.,TRBV9,TRBJ1-5,ASSVAPGQGLNQPQH
TRBD1,once,TRBV23-1,TRBJ1-1,ASSQNFFIRTGRTEAF
TRBD2,.,TRBV5-1,TRBJ2-5,ASSLSGGEGKSQETQY
.,.,TRBV10-3,TRBJ2-5,AISESDLRSRETQY
.,few,TRBV5-1,TRBJ2-7,ASSLARFTSYEQY
TRBD1,.,TRBV5-1,TRBJ2-3,ASREDRGADTQY
.,.,TRBV27,TRBJ1-2,ASSLFRGSYGYT
TRBD2,.,TRBV30,TRBJ2-7,AWASLGRGGFSYEQY
.,.,TRBV6-5,TRBJ2-5,ASSSLQETQY
.,.,TRBV7-9,TRBJ2-7,ASSLERTSIFYEQY
.,.,TRBV11-3,TRBJ2-1,ASSDRRQESSYNEQF
TRBD1,.,TRBV5-6,TRBJ2-7,ASSSGTGGDEQY
TRBD1,few,TRBV7-9,TRBJ1-2,ASSLQRDRDRRGYT
.,.,TRBV5-1,TRBJ2-7,ASSPTVGGYEQY
TRBD1,.,TRBV6-5,TRBJ1-2,ASSYPLGTGSYGYT
.,.,TRBV30,TRBJ2-2,AWRRHGPGELF
TRBD1,.,TRBV4-1,TRBJ2-7,ASSQPGQGGYEQY
.,.,TRBV25-1,TRBJ1-1,ASSALDSQKGEAF
TRBD1,.,TRBV7-2,TRBJ1-2,ASSLRQGNYGYT